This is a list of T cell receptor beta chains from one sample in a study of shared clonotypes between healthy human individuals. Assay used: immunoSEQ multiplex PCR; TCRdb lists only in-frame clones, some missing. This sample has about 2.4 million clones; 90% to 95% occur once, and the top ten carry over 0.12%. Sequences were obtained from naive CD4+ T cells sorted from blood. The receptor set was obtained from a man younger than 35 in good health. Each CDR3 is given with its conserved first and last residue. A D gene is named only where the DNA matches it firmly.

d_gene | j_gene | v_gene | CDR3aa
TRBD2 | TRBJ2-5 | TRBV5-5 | CASSLGGLAGDQETQYF
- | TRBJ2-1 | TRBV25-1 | CASSPSGTFNEQFF
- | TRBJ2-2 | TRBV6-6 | CASSSADSTGELFF
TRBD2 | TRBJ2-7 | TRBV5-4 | CASSLREEGEQYF
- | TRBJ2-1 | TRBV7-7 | CASSSGGVAEQFF
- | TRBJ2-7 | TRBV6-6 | CASSYSEEVEQYF
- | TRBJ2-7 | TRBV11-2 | CASSFSSSEQYF
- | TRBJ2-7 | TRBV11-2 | CASSHDSYEQYF
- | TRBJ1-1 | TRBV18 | CASSPGATLVGTEAFF
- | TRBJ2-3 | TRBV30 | CAWSPLTRSYGDTQYF
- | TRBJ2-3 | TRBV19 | CASSIEQGGTDTQYF
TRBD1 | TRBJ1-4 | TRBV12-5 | CASGLVPTGGNEKLFF
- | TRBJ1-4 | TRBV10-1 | CASSKSGTDEKLFF
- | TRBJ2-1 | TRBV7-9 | CASSRLGQTFYNEQFF
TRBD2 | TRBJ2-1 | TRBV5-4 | CASSPTPLAESYNEQFF
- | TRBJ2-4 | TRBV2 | CASSESEPKNIQYF
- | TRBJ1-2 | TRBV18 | CASSPPGGNYGYTF
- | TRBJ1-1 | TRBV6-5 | CASSYSGRGVDTEAFF
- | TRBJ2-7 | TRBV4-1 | CASSQVPRDTYYEQYF
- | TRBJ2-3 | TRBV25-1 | CASSRTVSEDTQYF
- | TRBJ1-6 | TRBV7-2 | CASSLALNNSPLHF
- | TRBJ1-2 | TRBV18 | CASSPADSYGYTF
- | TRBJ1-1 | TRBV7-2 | CASSLVPGTTSAAFF
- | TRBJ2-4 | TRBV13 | CASSGGTDPDPSRESF
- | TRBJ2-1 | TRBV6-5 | CASSYSTWFNEQFF
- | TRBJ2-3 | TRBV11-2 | CASSFRTSTDTQYF
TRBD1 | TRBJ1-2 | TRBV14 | CASSQVQGATGGYTF
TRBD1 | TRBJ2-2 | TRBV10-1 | CASSASRGSAGELFF
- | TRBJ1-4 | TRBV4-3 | CASSQDPGDEKLFF
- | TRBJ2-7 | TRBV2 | CASLAGYEQYF
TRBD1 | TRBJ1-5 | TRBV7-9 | CASSLAQGTGNQPQHF
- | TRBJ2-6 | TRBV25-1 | CASSESRGTGANVLTF
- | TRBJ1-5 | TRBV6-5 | CASSLTAGNSPQHF
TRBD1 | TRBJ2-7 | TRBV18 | CASSPDRFSYEQYF
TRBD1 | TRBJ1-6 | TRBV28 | CASSLYRGTYNSPLHF
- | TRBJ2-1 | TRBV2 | CASSLGTGDEQFF
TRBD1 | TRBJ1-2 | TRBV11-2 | CASSDGTGNNYGYTF
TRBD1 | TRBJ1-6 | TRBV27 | CASSLIPGTGNSPLHF
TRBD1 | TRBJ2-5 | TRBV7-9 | CASSSSGTGQTQYF
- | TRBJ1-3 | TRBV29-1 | CSVADSGNTIYF
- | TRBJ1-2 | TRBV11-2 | CASSLSRGLEGYTF
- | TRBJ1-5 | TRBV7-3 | CASSWDANQPQHF
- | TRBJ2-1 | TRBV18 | CASSPSAPNEQFF
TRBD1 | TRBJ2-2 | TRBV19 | CASSIGQGDTGELFF
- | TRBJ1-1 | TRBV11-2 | CASSFLQGNTEAFF